Below, 4 T cell receptor beta chains from the same sample are listed, as sequenced in a study of blood T cell repertoires in COVID-19. The repertoire was sequenced with immunoSEQ multiplex PCR; TCRdb's copy has only in-frame clones and lacks some. The table lists hundreds of thousands of clones, around nine tenths of them singletons, with 3% in the top ten. The sample consisted of peripheral blood. Receptors were obtained from a man younger than 35 with active or convalescent COVID-19.

This clone has more than one count but fewer than ten. V usage is TRBV6-4 and J usage is TRBJ2-2; D is unresolved. From germline, CDR1 is MRHNA and CDR2 SNTAGT. V was pared by 3 bases and J by 6 bases, with 14 bases between. The CDR3 totals 15 residues. The CDR3 spells CASSEETGSAGELFF. CDR3 bases: TGTGCCAGCAGTGAGGAGACTGGGTCGGCCGGGGAGCTGTTTTTT.

Only a few counts were recorded for this clone. The V call is TRBV4-3, the J call TRBJ1-2; 8 nucleotides line up with TRBD1. Germline CDR1 and CDR2: LGHNA and YSLEER. The CDR3 consists of 15 residues. V lost 4 bases to trimming and J lost 8 bases; unmatched junction nucleotides: 12. The CDR3 DNA is TGCGCCAGCAGCCCGGGACAGGCGCCTACCGAGGGCTACACCTTC. Amino acid sequence: CASSPGQAPTEGYTF.

This chain uses TRBV27 with TRBJ2-2, with 10 bases matching TRBD1. Germline values: CDR1 MNHEY, CDR2 SMNVEV (reference sequence). V lost 8 bases and J lost 5; bases outside the gene matches: 5. The CDR3 runs to 14 residues. The DNA of the CDR3 is TGTGCCAGCCGGGACAGGGGTCGTACCGGGGAGCTGTTTTTT. Encoded protein: CASRDRGRTGELFF.

The chain has TRBV2 and TRBJ2-3, with 13 bases aligning to TRBD2. Germline-derived CDR1 and CDR2 are SNHLY and FYNNEI. J gave up 0 bases and V 8 bases, and 5 bases lay outside the gene matches. CDR3 length equals 16 residues. The CDR3 reads CASVTSGGSSTDTQYF. The CDR3 DNA follows: TGTGCCAGCGTGACTAGCGGGGGGTCTAGCACAGATACGCAGTATTTT.